The T cell receptor beta chain described here comes from a study of T cells in tuberculosis. Whole-study findings and limits: Cases with active tuberculosis were adults, while controls were adolescents. The TCR-beta difference was not significant; alpha differences partly reflected length. Active tuberculosis alpha repertoires lay closer to GMM-specific TCRs than controls'.

V was pared by 5 bases and J by 6 bases, with 7 bases of the junction left unmatched. Germline assignment: CDR1 SGHAT and CDR2 FQNNGV. This CDR3 contains 15 residues. Profiled with immunoSEQ multiplex PCR; TCRdb holds only in-frame clones, not every one. The sample comprises tens of thousands of clones, 95% to 98% of which are singletons, and approximately 6.2% rests with the top ten. To note about this clone: Its antigen remains unidentified.

At study entry, adolescents had tuberculin skin tests and IGRA screening. The chain joins TRBV11-2 to TRBJ2-1; TRBD1 agrees at 10 bases. The source is a donor between 10 and 35 years old with latent tuberculosis or without tuberculosis infection. Material: PBMCs. The CDR3 region is CASSPQTGGFNEQFF. The DNA for the CDR3 is TGTGCCAGCAGCCCACAGACAGGGGGCTTCAATGAGCAGTTCTTC.